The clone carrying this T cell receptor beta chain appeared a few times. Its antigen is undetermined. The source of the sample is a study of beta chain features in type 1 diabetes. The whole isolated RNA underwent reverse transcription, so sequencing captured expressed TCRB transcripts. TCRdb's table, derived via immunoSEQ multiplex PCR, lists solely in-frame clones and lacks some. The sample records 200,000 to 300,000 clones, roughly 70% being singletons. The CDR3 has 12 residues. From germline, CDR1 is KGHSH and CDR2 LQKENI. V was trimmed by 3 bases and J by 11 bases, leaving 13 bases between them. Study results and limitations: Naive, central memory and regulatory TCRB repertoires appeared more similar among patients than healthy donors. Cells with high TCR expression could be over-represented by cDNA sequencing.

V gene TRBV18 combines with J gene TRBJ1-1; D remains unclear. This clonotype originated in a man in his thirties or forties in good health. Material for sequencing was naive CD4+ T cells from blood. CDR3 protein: CASSPGEGRAFF. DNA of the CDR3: TGTGCCAGCTCACCCGGGGAGGGTCGGGCTTTCTTT.